The 7 T cell receptor beta chains reported below all come from one sample, sequenced in a study of shared clonotypes between healthy human individuals (dated by TCRdb to the early 2020s). CD8 naive samples were CD45RO-negative cells positively selected for CCR7, giving a CD45RA+CCR7+ population that excluded TemRA cells. Library construction relied on the immunoSEQ multiplex PCR assay. TCRdb mirrors the immuneACCESS table, restricted to in-frame sequences. Some clones are absent from its copies; in checked studies, under half trace to an unresolved V gene, and the reason for the others is unknown. The sample table lists 650,000 to 800,000 clones, about 91% of them with a count of one. Of the sample, approximately 25% falls within the top ten clones. Sequenced input: naive CD8+ T cells sorted from blood. The sample's cell subset or site, from its label and the paper: CD45RA+CCR7+. The receptors were sampled from a man aged 25 to 45 in good health.

The rearrangement uses TRBV6-5 and TRBJ2-7; D is unresolved. Trimming removed 4 bases at V and 1 base at J, with 11 bases between. The CDR3 sequence is 14 residues long. From germline, CDR1 is MNHEY and CDR2 SVGAGI. The CDR3 reads CASSFSEKSYEQYF. The CDR3 nucleotides are TGTGCCAGCAGTTTCTCCGAAAAATCCTACGAGCAGTACTTC.

The rearrangement links TRBV7-8 to TRBJ2-5; possibly TRBD2 for D (6 bases). The CDR3 covers 13 residues. Deletions cut 1 base from V and 5 bases from J, with 8 bases between. Germline CDR1 and CDR2: SGHVS and FQNEAQ. The chain's CDR3 is CASSLGGGETQYF. CDR3 nucleotides: TGTGCCAGCAGCTTAGGGGGAGGCGAGACCCAGTACTTC.

The V call is TRBV12-5, the J call TRBJ1-5; TRBD1 agrees at 7 bases. The J segment lost 5 bases and the V segment lost 7 bases, leaving 5 bases of the junction unmatched. Looked up from germline, CDR1 is LGHNT and CDR2 is FRNRAP. The CDR3 is 13 residues long. The CDR3: CASAPTGDQPQHF. The CDR3 DNA follows: TGTGCTAGTGCCCCTACAGGGGATCAGCCCCAGCATTTT.

The chain links TRBV14 to TRBJ2-1, with TRBD2 identical over 13 bases. The germline CDR1 and CDR2 sequences are SGHDN and FVKESK. This CDR3 is 15 amino acids long. V dropped 5 bases and J dropped 6; count of bases not matched to a gene: 4. The CDR3 protein is CASSATSGRANEQFF. The CDR3 coding sequence is TGTGCCAGCAGCGCCACTAGCGGGAGGGCCAATGAGCAGTTCTTC. Supplemented by reference TRBV14 and TRBJ2-1, the full variable domain reads EAGVTQFPSHSVIEKGQTVTLRCDPISGHDNLYWYRRVMGKEIKFLLHFVKESKQDESGMPNNRFLAERTGGTYSTLKVQPAELEDSGVYFCASSATSGRANEQFFGPGTRLTVL.

This clone occurred once. The rearrangement links TRBV6-6 to TRBJ2-1; possibly TRBD2 for D (6 bases). The CDR3 spans 16 residues. V was trimmed by 0 bases and J by 5 bases, leaving 14 bases between them. The germline V gene encodes CDR1 MNHNY and CDR2 SVGAGI (reference sequence). The CDR3 reads CASSYSVAAAHNEQFF. As DNA, the CDR3 is TGTGCCAGCAGTTACTCAGTAGCGGCAGCGCACAATGAGCAGTTCTTC.

The gene calls are TRBV19 and TRBJ2-1; D remains unclear. CDR3 length: 13 amino acids. The ends were cut back, 3 bases at V and 3 bases at J, with 6 bases in the middle. Per germline, CDR1 LNHDA and CDR2 SQIVND (reference sequence). CDR3 amino acids: CASSISFYNEQFF. CDR3 sequence (DNA): TGTGCCAGTAGTATTTCCTTCTACAATGAGCAGTTCTTC.

The genes are TRBV28 and TRBJ2-5; possibly TRBD2 for D (7 bases). Trimming removed 1 base from V and 5 bases from J, with 14 bases in between. CDR1 MDHEN and CDR2 SYDVKM come from the germline V gene. This CDR3 spans 15 amino acids. The CDR3 loop reads CASSLYGRGGETQYF. The CDR3 region has the DNA TGTGCCAGCAGTTTATATGGCAGGGGAGGGGAGACCCAGTACTTC.